A single sample is the source of the 17 T cell receptor beta chains below, sequenced in a study of T cell responses to AZD1222 COVID-19 vaccine (dated by TCRdb to about 2021). The time point label on this specimen signifies: sample from adult after SARS-CoV-2 infection, after symptom onset. The library was built by means of the immunoSEQ multiplex PCR assay. The clones in this table, taken by TCRdb from immuneACCESS, are in-frame only. Not every clone is retained; where verified, under half of the shortfall comes from an unresolved V gene, and the cause of the rest is unknown. This sample lists 140,000 to 150,000 clones; 85% to 95% were detected once. Of the sample, roughly an eighth is held by the ten largest clones. The starting material was peripheral blood, obtained after recovery from COVID-19. The receptor source for this set is an adult who had recovered from COVID-19.

The CDR3 DNA follows: TGTGCCAGCAGCCGACTAGCCTACGAGCAGTACTTC. Protein: CASSRLAYEQYF. The chain has TRBV6-6 and TRBJ2-7, with a tentative D call TRBD2 (6 bases). The V end lost 6 bases, the J end lost 2 bases, and 8 bases lay between the germline ends. The CDR3 is 12 amino acids. CDR1 and CDR2 from the germline V gene are MNHNY and SVGAGI (reference sequence).

This clone has a single count. The chain employs TRBV7-9 and TRBJ2-7; 10 nucleotides agree with TRBD2. Germline V gene data show CDR1 as SEHNR and CDR2 as FQNEAQ (reference sequence). V was clipped by 5 bases and J by 5 bases; unmatched bases: 6. The CDR3 contains 14 residues. The CDR3 sequence is CASSSIAGGDEQYF. CDR3 bases: TGTGCCAGCAGCAGCATAGCGGGAGGTGACGAGCAGTACTTC.

The chain couples TRBV11-1 to TRBJ2-3; the D gene is possibly TRBD2 (7 bases). CDR3 length equals 16 residues. V was pared by 4 bases and J by 3 bases, with 17 bases between. Germline values: CDR1 SGHAT, CDR2 FQDESV (reference sequence). CDR3 bases: TGTGCCAGCAGCTCTCTGCAGGGGAGGGGGACAGATACGCAGTATTTT. Translation gives CASSSLQGRGTDTQYF.

The chain has TRBV25-1 and TRBJ1-2, with 7 bases lining up with TRBD1. This CDR3 contains 14 residues. From germline, CDR1 is MGHDK and CDR2 SYGVNS. V was pared by 3 bases and J by 1 base, with 2 bases of the junction left unmatched. The CDR3 region has the DNA TGTGCCAGCAGTGATAGGGACAGTAACTATGGCTACACCTTC. This encodes CASSDRDSNYGYTF.

The genes are TRBV6-6 and TRBJ2-1; TRBD1 aligns across 7 bases. The length of the CDR3 is 15 residues. Losses at the gene ends were 7 bases for V and 8 bases for J; bases not matched to a gene: 14. Germline lookup yields CDR1 MNHNY and CDR2 SVGAGI (reference sequence). CDR3 sequence (DNA): TGTGCCAGCACACGCGTCGAAGGGGGCGGCGATGAGCAGTTCTTC. Translating it yields CASTRVEGGGDEQFF.

The chain carries TRBV5-4 and TRBJ2-1; the match to TRBD2 covers 9 bases. CDR1 is SGHNT, CDR2 YYREEE, per germline (reference sequence). The length of the CDR3 is 15 residues. With V trimmed by 6 bases and J by 0 bases, 4 bases remained unmatched. The DNA for the CDR3 is TGTGCCAGCACCGAGACTAGCGGCTCCTACAATGAGCAGTTCTTC. It yields the protein CASTETSGSYNEQFF.

This chain links TRBV19 with TRBJ2-1, with D uncertain. V was pared by 1 base and J by 0 bases, with 7 bases between. From germline, CDR1 is LNHDA and CDR2 SQIVND (reference sequence). The CDR3 length is 15 residues. The CDR3 loop is CASSIGLSSYNEQFF. CDR3 in DNA: TGTGCCAGTAGTATAGGTCTTAGCTCCTACAATGAGCAGTTCTTC. Full variable domain (rest looked up from reference TRBV19 and TRBJ2-1): DGGITQSPKYLFRKEGQNVTLSCEQNLNHDAMYWYRQDPGQGLRLIYYSQIVNDFQKGDIAEGYSVSREKKESFPLTVTSAQKNPTAFYLCASSIGLSSYNEQFFGPGTRLTVL.

The V and J genes are TRBV28 and TRBJ2-7; tentatively, D is TRBD2 (9 bases). The germline CDR1 and CDR2 sequences are MDHEN and SYDVKM. V dropped 3 bases and J dropped 4 bases, with 25 bases sitting between them. This CDR3 comprises 18 residues. The CDR3 coding sequence is TGTGCCAGCAGTTTGTTTGCAGGGGGCCTAGCGGGATCGTACGAGCAGTACTTC. Translation: CASSLFAGGLAGSYEQYF.

The chain carries TRBV27 and TRBJ2-1, with a weak D call TRBD2 (6 bases). From germline, CDR1 is MNHEY and CDR2 SMNVEV (reference sequence). This CDR3 contains 14 residues. V gave up 3 bases and J gave up 7 bases, with 13 bases separating them. The CDR3 nucleotides are TGTGCCAGCAGTTTGCTAGAGAGCGGGAATGAGCAGTTCTTC. Translating gives CASSLLESGNEQFF.

The rearrangement links TRBV3-1 (or the pseudogene TRBV3-2) to TRBJ2-1; maybe TRBD2 (7 bases). The CDR3 sequence is 18 residues long. CDR1 is LGHDT, CDR2 YNNKEL, per germline (reference sequence). The V end was cut by 0 bases, the J end by 4 bases, with 19 bases between. CDR3 coding DNA: TGTGCCAGCAGCCAAGACCCCGGGAGGACAGCCACGTACAATGAGCAGTTCTTC. This translates into CASSQDPGRTATYNEQFF.

This chain links TRBV11-2 with TRBJ1-2, with 8 bases identical to TRBD1. The CDR3 has 18 residues. Germline CDR1 is SGHAT and CDR2 is FQNNGV. V lost 4 bases to trimming and J lost 2 bases; unmatched junction nucleotides: 15. The CDR3 region has the DNA TGTGCCAGCAGCTCCCCCCGGGACAGGAGGCAACTAAACTATGGCTACACCTTC. Protein product: CASSSPRDRRQLNYGYTF.

This sequence joins TRBV5-1 and TRBJ1-2, with 10 bases identical to TRBD1. Trimming removed 6 bases from V and 7 bases from J; junction bases left unmatched: 6. CDR3 length: 13 amino acids. Germline V CDR1 and CDR2: SGHRS, YFSETQ. The CDR3 loop reads CASTRTGGTGYTF. Here the CDR3 DNA reads TGCGCCAGCACCCGGACAGGGGGGACTGGCTACACCTTC.

This rearrangement joins TRBV5-1 to TRBJ2-3; 10 bases fit TRBD2. The CDR3 length is 15 residues. Unmatched junction bases numbered 5, after V lost 4 bases and J lost 3 bases. Germline lookup yields CDR1 SGHRS and CDR2 YFSETQ. The CDR3 sequence: CASSASGRETDTQYF. CDR3 DNA sequence: TGCGCCAGCAGCGCAAGCGGGAGGGAAACAGATACGCAGTATTTT.

The CDR3 is CASSLGPSVSYEQYF. CDR3 bases: TGTGCCAGCAGCTTGGGACCGAGCGTCTCCTACGAGCAGTACTTC. The chain links TRBV5-6 to TRBJ2-7; no reliable D call. Trimming took off 0 bases at V and 0 bases at J, with 10 bases between the two ends. CDR1 and CDR2 (germline): SGHDT, YYEEEE. The CDR3 has 15 amino acids.

The chain carries TRBV7-9 and TRBJ1-5; 8 nucleotides agree with TRBD1. The CDR3 consists of 14 residues. Germline V lookup: CDR1 SEHNR, CDR2 FQNEAQ (reference sequence). V lost 6 bases and J lost 5; bases outside the gene matches: 6. Here the CDR3 reads CASSSGGGDQPQHF. The DNA of the CDR3 is TGTGCCAGCAGTTCAGGGGGCGGAGATCAGCCCCAGCATTTT. Looking up the rest from reference TRBV7-9 and TRBJ1-5 gives the full variable domain: DTGVSQNPRHKITKRGQNVTFRCDPISEHNRLYWYRQTLGQGPEFLTYFQNEAQLEKSRLLSDRFSAERPKGSFSTLEIQRTEQGDSAMYLCASSSGGGDQPQHFGDGTRLSIL.

The chain has TRBV28 and TRBJ2-3; D is ambiguous. The CDR3 length is 15 residues. Trimming shortened V by 5 bases and J by 5 bases, and 17 bases separated the two germline ends. Germline V CDR1 and CDR2: MDHEN, SYDVKM. CDR3 in DNA: TGTGCCAGCAGTCTGCAGCGAGAGGAGAGAGATACGCAGTATTTT. Translation gives CASSLQREERDTQYF.

This chain links TRBV18 with TRBJ2-2, with D possibly being TRBD1 (5 bases). The V end was cut by 4 bases, the J end by 3 bases, with 12 bases between. The CDR3 is 15 residues long. Germline V gene lookup returns CDR1 KGHSH and CDR2 LQKENI. CDR3 sequence (DNA): TGTGCCAGCTCACGTCGGACAAGCGACACCGGGGAGCTGTTTTTT. Residues: CASSRRTSDTGELFF.